Below, 3 T cell receptor beta chains from the same sample are listed, as sequenced in a study of regulatory T cells in long-lasting Graves disease (dated by TCRdb to about 2021). The library was made by multiplex PCR. These reads were obtained on an Illumina HiSeq 4000. To build TCR beta libraries, CDR3 regions were amplified by Arm-PCR using iRepertoire HTBI primers. TCRdb reworked the public reads: Q25 trimming with fastp, MiXCR clone assembly, productive beta chains retained. Every entry covers one CDR3 protein and lists the most common genes and DNA from its rows. The sample has 350,000 to 500,000 distinct CDR3 sequences on record, less than 15% of them singletons. The top ten clones comprise approximately 17% of the sample. What the time point label conveys for this sample: newly diagnosed GD, antithyroid drugs for less than 3 months. For both TCR sequencing and RNA sequencing, RNA was extracted from PBMCs using TRIzol.

This sample was shared with a second study, whose subject was T cells in Graves' hyperthyroidism and ophthalmopathy.

Sequenced here: peripheral blood mononuclear cells (PBMCs), sampled at new diagnosis, from a patient treated with antithyroid drugs. The receptors shown here come from a woman aged 45-60 years with Graves disease. Donor details come from another sample of the same person, matched by shared clones.

This clonotype was seen repeatedly, ten times or more. The chain couples TRBV15 to TRBJ1-4; D is possibly TRBD1 (5 bases). The CDR3 sequence is 12 residues long. Germline V gene data show CDR1 as LNHNV and CDR2 as YYDKDF (reference sequence). Trimming removed 3 bases from V and 13 bases from J, with 12 bases in between. CDR3 in amino acids: CATSSDSDILFF. The CDR3 coding sequence is TGTGCCACCAGCAGCGACTCGGACATACTGTTTTTT.

In this sample, this clonotype turned up many times. This chain connects TRBV6-1 to TRBJ2-3, with D perhaps given as TRBD1 or TRBD2 (5 bases each). The CDR3 runs 16 residues. In germline, CDR1 is MNHNS, CDR2 SASEGT. The V and J ends lost 4 bases and 2 bases respectively, with 16 bases between them. The DNA of the CDR3 is TGTGCCAGCAGTGCCTCCGGGACGGGGACCACAGATACGCAGTATTTT. Its protein product is CASSASGTGTTDTQYF.

This clonotype has just a few counts. V usage is TRBV6-2 or TRBV6-3 and J usage is TRBJ2-3; 7 positions agree with TRBD2. The CDR3 totals 17 residues. V lost 0 bases, J lost 1 base, and 7 bases stayed unmatched. Germline V gene sequence: CDR1 MNHEY, CDR2 SVGEGT. The CDR3 is CASSYSGRGAGTDTQYF. CDR3 DNA: TGTGCCAGCAGTTACTCGGGGAGGGGAGCGGGCACAGATACGCAGTATTTT.